Listed here is a single T cell receptor beta chain. This sample is drawn from a study of technical replicates of blood from a few donors. V gave up 4 bases and J gave up 3 bases, with 4 bases separating them. The CDR3 loop spans 12 amino acids. The V gene's germline CDR1 is SNHLY and CDR2 FYNNEI. The assay was immunoSEQ multiplex PCR, and TCRdb's table has in-frame clones only and misses some. Of around 80,000 clones listed, 95% to 98% are singletons. This clonotype was obtained from a human donor in good health. Sequencing was done on a sample of T cells isolated from PBMCs. The chain carries TRBV2 and TRBJ2-1; D not certain. Here the CDR3 DNA reads TGTGCCAGCAGTGGACACTACAATGAGCAGTTCTTC. It specifies CASSGHYNEQFF.